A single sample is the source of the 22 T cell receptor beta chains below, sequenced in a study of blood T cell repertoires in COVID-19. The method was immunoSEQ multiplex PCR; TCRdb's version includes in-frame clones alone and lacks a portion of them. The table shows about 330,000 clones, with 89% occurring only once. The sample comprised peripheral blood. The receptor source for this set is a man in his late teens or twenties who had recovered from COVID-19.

Here the CDR3 DNA reads TGTGCTAGTGGTTTGGTACCCCCCGCTGAAGGGAGCTCCTACAATGAGCAGTTCTTC. Its protein product is CASGLVPPAEGSSYNEQFF. The chain is built from TRBV12-5 and TRBJ2-1; perhaps TRBD2 as D (5 bases). V was trimmed by 0 bases and J by 0 bases, leaving 18 bases between them. The CDR3 contains 19 residues. Germline V gives CDR1 LGHNT, CDR2 FRNRAP.

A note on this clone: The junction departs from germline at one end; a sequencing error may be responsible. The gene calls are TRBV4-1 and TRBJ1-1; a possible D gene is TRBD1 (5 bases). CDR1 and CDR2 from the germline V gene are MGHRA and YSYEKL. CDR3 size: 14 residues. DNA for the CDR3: TGCGCCAGCAGGCAAGCCACGGGGGGGACTGAAGCTTTCTTT. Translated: CASRQATGGTEAFF.

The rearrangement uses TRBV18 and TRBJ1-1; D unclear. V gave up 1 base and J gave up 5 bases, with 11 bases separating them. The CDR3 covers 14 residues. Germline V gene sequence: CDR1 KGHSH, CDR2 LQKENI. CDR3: CASSPRRAGTEAFF. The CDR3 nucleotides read TGTGCCAGCTCACCACGGAGGGCTGGGACTGAAGCTTTCTTT.

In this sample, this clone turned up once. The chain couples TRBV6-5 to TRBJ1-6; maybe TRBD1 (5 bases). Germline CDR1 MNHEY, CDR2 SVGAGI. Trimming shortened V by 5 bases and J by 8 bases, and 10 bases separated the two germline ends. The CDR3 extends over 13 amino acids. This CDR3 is CASSRTTDSPLHF. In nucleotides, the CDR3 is TGTGCCAGCAGTCGGACAACGGATTCACCCCTCCACTTT.

Here the CDR3 reads CASSYGQPTSPLHF. CDR3 coding DNA: TGTGCCAGCAGTTATGGACAGCCTACTTCACCCCTCCACTTT. The chain has TRBV6-5 and TRBJ1-6, with D perhaps TRBD1 (6 bases). Trimming took 3 bases from V and 9 from J, leaving 12 bases between them. The CDR3 spans 14 residues. Germline CDR1 MNHEY, CDR2 SVGAGI.

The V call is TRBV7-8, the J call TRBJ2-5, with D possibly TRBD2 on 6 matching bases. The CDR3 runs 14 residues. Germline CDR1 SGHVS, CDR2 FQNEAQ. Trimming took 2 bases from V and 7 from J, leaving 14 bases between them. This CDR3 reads CASSLLEGLGTQYF. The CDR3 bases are TGTGCCAGCAGCTTATTGGAGGGGCTCGGGACCCAGTACTTC.

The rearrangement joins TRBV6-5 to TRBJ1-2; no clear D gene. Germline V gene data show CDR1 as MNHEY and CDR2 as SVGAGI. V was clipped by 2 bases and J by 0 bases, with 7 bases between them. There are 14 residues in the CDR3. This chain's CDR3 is CASSYEGTNYGYTF. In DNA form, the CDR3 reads TGTGCCAGCAGTTACGAGGGAACTAACTATGGCTACACCTTC.

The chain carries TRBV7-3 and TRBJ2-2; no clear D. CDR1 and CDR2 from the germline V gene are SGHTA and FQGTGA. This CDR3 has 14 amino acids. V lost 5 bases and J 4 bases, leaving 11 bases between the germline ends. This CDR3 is CASSPSSVTGELFF. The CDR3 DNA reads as TGTGCCAGCAGCCCCTCCTCGGTCACCGGGGAGCTGTTTTTT.

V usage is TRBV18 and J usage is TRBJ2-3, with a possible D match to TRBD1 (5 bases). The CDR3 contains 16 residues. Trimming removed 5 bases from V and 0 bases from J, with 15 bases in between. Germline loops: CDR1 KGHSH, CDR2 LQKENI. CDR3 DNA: TGTGCCAGCTCATCGGCCACAGGCACTAGCACAGATACGCAGTATTTT. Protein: CASSSATGTSTDTQYF.

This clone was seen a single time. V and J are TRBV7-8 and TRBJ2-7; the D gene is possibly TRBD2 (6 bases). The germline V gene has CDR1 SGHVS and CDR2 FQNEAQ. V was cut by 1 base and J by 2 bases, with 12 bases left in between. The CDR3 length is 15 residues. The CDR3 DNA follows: TGTGCCAGCAGCTTAGTCGCCCGGGAGACCTACGAGCAGTACTTC. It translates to CASSLVARETYEQYF.

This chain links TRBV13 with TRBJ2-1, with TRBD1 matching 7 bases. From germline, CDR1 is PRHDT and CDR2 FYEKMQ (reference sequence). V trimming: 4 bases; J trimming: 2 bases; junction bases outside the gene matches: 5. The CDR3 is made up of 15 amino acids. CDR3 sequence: CASSYDRAPYNEQFF. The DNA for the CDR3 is TGTGCCAGCAGCTACGACAGGGCCCCCTACAATGAGCAGTTCTTC.

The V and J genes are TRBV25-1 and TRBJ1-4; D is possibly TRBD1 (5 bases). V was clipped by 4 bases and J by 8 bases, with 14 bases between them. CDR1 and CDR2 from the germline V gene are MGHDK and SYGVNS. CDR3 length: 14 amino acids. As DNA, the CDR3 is TGTGCCAGCAGTGCAGGGCTTGGTTGGGAAAAACTGTTTTTT. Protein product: CASSAGLGWEKLFF.

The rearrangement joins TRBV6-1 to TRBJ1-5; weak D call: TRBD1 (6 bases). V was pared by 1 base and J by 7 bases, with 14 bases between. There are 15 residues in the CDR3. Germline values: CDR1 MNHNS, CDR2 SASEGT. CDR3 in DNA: TGTGCCAGCAGTGAAGGAACAGGGTTTGGGCAGCCCCAGCATTTT. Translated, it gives CASSEGTGFGQPQHF.

The chain's CDR3 is CASTPRESSGNTIYF. Here the CDR3 DNA reads TGTGCCAGCACCCCTAGAGAGAGCTCTGGAAACACCATATATTTT. V usage is TRBV2 and J usage is TRBJ1-3, with D unresolved. Germline values: CDR1 SNHLY, CDR2 FYNNEI. Between the trimmed V and J ends, which lost 7 bases and 0 bases, there was a span of 13 bases. The CDR3 runs 15 residues.

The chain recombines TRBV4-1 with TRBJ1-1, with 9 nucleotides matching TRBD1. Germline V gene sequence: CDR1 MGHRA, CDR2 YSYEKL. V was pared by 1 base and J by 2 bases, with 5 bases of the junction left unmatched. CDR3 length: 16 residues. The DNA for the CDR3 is TGCGCCAGCAGCCAAGTCCCGGGACAGGGTAACACTGAAGCTTTCTTT. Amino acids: CASSQVPGQGNTEAFF.

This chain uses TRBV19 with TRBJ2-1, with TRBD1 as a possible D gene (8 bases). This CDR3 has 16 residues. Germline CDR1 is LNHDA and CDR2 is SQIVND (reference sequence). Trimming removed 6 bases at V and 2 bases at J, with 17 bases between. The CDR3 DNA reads TGTGCCAGTAGGACAGGGGAGGGCGGTGCCTACAATGAGCAGTTCTTC. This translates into CASRTGEGGAYNEQFF.

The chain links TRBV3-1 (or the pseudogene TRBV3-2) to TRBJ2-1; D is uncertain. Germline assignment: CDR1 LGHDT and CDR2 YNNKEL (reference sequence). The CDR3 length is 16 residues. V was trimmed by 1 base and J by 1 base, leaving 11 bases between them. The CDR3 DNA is TGTGCCAGCAGCCAAGGGTTAGACTCGTCCTACAATGAGCAGTTCTTC. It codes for CASSQGLDSSYNEQFF.

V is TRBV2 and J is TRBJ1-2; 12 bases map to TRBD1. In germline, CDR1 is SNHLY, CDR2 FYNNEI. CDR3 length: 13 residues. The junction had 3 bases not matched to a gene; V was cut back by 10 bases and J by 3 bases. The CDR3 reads CAKGQGADYGYTF. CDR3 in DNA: TGTGCCAAGGGACAGGGGGCGGACTATGGCTACACCTTC.

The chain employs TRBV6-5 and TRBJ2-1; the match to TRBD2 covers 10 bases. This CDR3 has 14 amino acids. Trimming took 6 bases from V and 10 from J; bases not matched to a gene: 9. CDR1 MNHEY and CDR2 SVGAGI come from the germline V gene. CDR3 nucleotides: TGTGCCAGCAGGATAAGCGGGAGGGCCTTAGAGCAGTTCTTC. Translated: CASRISGRALEQFF.

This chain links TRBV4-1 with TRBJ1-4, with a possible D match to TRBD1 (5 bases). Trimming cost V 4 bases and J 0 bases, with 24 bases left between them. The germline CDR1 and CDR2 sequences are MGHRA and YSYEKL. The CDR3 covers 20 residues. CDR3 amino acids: CASSPPRGLISLSTNEKLFF. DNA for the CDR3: TGCGCCAGCAGCCCCCCCCGGGGACTTATTAGTTTATCAACTAATGAAAAACTGTTTTTT.

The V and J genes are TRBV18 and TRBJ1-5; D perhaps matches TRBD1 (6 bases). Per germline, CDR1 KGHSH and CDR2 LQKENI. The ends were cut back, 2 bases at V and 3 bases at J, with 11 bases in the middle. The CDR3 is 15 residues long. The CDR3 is CASSPTGHINQPQHF. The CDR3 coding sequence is TGTGCCAGCTCACCAACAGGGCACATCAATCAGCCCCAGCATTTT.

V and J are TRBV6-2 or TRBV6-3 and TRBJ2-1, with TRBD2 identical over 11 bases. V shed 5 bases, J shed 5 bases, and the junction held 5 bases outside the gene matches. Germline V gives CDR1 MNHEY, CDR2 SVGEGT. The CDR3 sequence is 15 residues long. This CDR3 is CASSPGGLADNEQFF. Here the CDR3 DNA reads TGTGCCAGCAGTCCCGGGGGACTAGCGGACAATGAGCAGTTCTTC.